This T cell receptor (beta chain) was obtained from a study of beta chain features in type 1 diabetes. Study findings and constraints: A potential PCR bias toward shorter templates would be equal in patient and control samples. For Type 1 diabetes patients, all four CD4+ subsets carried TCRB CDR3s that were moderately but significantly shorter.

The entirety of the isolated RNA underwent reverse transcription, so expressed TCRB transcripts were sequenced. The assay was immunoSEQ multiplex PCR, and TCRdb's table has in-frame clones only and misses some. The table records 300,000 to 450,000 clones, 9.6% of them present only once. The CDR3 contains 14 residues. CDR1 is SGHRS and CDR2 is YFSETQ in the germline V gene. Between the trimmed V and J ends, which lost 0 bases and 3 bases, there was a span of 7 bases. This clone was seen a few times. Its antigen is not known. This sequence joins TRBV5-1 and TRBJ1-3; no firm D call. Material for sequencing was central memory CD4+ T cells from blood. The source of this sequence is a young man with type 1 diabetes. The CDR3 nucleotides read TGCGCCAGCAGCTTGGATTACATTGGAAACACCATATATTTT. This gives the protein CASSLDYIGNTIYF.